This T cell receptor (beta chain) was recovered during a study of T cell responses to AZD1222 COVID-19 vaccine. Broader study findings: Baseline seropositives among AZD1222 recipients totaled only five to seven. Repertoire sampling happened only post peak T cell response. Among the donors, most were white British and more were female, and clonal diversity was possibly underestimated.

Comment on this clone: What it binds is not known.

This CDR3 is built from 13 residues. V lost 3 bases to trimming and J lost 1 base, with 10 bases between them. CDR1 and CDR2 (germline): DFQATT, SNEGSKA (reference sequence). The table came from immunoSEQ multiplex PCR; TCRdb's copy has only in-frame clones and leaves some out. The sample has some 160,000 clones, roughly 93% seen once. This clonotype was obtained from an adult who received the AZD1222 COVID-19 vaccine. J is TRBJ2-7 and V is TRBV20-1; D gene unclear. This specimen was peripheral blood, taken 28 days after the second AZD1222 dose. Here the CDR3 reads CSASPASSYEQYF. The CDR3 region has the DNA TGCAGTGCTAGTCCGGCCAGTTCCTACGAGCAGTACTTC.